This entry concerns a single T cell receptor beta chain. The data derive from a study of blood T cell repertoires in COVID-19. The data were produced by immunoSEQ multiplex PCR, yet TCRdb's version contains in-frame clones alone and is incomplete. Among under 200,000 clones listed, 80% were seen once. The sequenced material came from peripheral blood. This clonotype originated in a man aged 70-80 years with active or convalescent COVID-19.

This chain's CDR3 is CASSLGVNGYTF. The CDR3 nucleotides are TGTGCCAGCAGCTTAGGGGTAAATGGCTACACCTTC. The genes are TRBV14 and TRBJ1-2; perhaps TRBD1 as D (5 bases). V dropped 5 bases and J dropped 6 bases, with 10 bases sitting between them. Per germline, CDR1 SGHDN and CDR2 FVKESK. The CDR3 consists of 12 residues.